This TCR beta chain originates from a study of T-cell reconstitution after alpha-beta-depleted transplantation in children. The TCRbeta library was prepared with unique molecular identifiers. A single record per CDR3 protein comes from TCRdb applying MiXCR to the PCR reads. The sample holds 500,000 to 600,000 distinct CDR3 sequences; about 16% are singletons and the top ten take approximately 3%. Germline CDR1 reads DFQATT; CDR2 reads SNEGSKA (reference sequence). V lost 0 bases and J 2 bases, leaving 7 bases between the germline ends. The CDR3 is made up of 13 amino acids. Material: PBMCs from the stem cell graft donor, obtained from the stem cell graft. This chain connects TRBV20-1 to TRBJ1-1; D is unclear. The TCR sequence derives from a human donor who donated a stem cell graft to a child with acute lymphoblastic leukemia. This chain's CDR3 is CSARDESNTEAFF. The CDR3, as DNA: TGCAGTGCTAGAGATGAGTCTAACACTGAAGCTTTCTTT.